This T cell receptor beta chain is drawn from a study of long-term antiretroviral therapy in people with HIV. This clone was seen a few times. The junction does not match germline at one end; this may be a read error. Germline CDR1 reads SSHAT; CDR2 reads FNYEAQ (reference sequence). This CDR3 has 14 amino acids. Version v3.0 of the immunoSEQ assay was performed at survey level. Libraries were prepared by immunoSEQ multiplex PCR; TCRdb keeps only in-frame clonotypes and omits some of them. The sample lists tens of thousands of clones; roughly 87% were seen once. Sequenced here: unsorted PBMCs, sampled 2 years after starting antiretroviral therapy. This clonotype originated in a man aged 45 to 65 with HIV. The chain recombines TRBV7-7 with TRBJ2-5; TRBD1 matches 8 bases. CDR3 coding DNA: TGTGCTAGCAGCCAGGGGGCGGGGAGTGGGACCCAGTACTTC. Protein product: CASSQGAGSGTQYF. The full variable domain, with the rest looked up from reference TRBV7-7 and TRBJ2-5, is GAGVSQSPRYKVTKRGQDVTLRCDPISSHATLYWYQQALGQGPEFLTYFNYEAQPDKSGLPSDRFSAERPEGSISTLTIQRTEQRDSAMYRCASSQGAGSGTQYFGPGTRLLVL.